This T cell receptor (beta chain) was sequenced in a study of response to subunit inactivated influenza vaccine (dated by TCRdb to the late 2010s). Study-wide context: The study used deep quantitative T cell receptor repertoire profiling to track responses to a trivalent subunit inactivated influenza vaccine.

The library was made by RT-PCR. TCRdb shows the sequencer as Illumina HiSeq 2500. The raw public reads went through TCRdb reprocessing: fastp at Q25, MiXCR clone calling, in-frame beta chains kept. Rows with one shared CDR3 protein collapse into an entry with the most common genes and DNA. This sample has 200,000 to 250,000 distinct CDR3 sequences in its table, and more than 10% of those were observed once. The top ten clonotypes cover more than 7% of the sample. The study at large found these results: According to the authors, only a limited number of new T cells may be recruited by each seasonal influenza vaccination.

In the case of this clonotype: Its specific antigen is unknown. No per-base quality is available; no much larger clone lies one base away.

From its cysteine to its phenylalanine, the CDR3 spans 16 amino acids. The sequence is cut down to CDR3 DNA, 48 bases in frame from base 1. Reading the germline V gene gives CDR1 SGHTA and CDR2 FQGNSA. V and J lose 1 base and 1 base, and a span of 14 bases separates them. This TCR derives from a man aged 50-59 years who received an inactivated influenza vaccine. Donor details come from another sample of the same person, matched by shared clones. The specimen comprised non-naive T cells sorted from PBMCs, sampled roughly 2 weeks before vaccination. Reading the label with the study, this specimen's cell subset or site is: memory T cell fraction. The rearrangement combines TRBV7-2 with TRBJ2-7; no D gene can be assigned with confidence. The sequence in DNA is TGTGCCAGCAGCTTAGTGGGCCAGTGGGGATCCTACGAGCAGTACTTC. It specifies CASSLVGQWGSYEQYF.